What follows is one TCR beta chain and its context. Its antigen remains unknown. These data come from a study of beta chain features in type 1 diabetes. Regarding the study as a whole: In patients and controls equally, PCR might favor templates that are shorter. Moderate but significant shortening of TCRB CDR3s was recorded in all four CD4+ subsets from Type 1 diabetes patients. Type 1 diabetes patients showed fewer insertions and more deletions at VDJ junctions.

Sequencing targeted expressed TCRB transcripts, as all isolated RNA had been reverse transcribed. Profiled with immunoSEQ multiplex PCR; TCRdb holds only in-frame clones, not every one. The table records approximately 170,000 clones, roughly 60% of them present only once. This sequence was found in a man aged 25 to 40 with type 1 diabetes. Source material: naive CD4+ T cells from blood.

The CDR3, as DNA: TGTGCCATGGGACGGAACCAAGAGACCCAGTACTTC. This sequence encodes CAMGRNQETQYF. The V and J genes are TRBV10-3 and TRBJ2-5; the D call may be TRBD1 or TRBD2 (5 bases each). From germline, CDR1 is ENHRY and CDR2 SYGVKD. The length of the CDR3 is 12 residues. V was shortened by 9 bases and J by 0 bases, with 8 bases between the two germline ends.